Sequencing of this T cell receptor beta chain was carried out in a study of OX40 agonist ivuxolimab in advanced cancers. TCRdb's table, derived via immunoSEQ multiplex PCR, lists solely in-frame clones and lacks some. The data hold fewer than 100,000 clones, with approximately 90% observed a single time. This CDR3 region has 11 residues. The germline gives CDR1 MNHEY, CDR2 SVGAGI. Trimming removed 5 bases from V and 3 bases from J, with 4 bases in between. With respect to this clone: Other DNA sequences within the sample encode an identical CDR3.

V is TRBV6-5 and J is TRBJ1-1; no firm D call. This clonotype originated in an adult with an advanced solid tumor such as melanoma, head and neck, liver or kidney cancer. The specimen comprised CD4+ or CD8+ T cells sorted from blood, sampled in a trial of the OX40 agonist ivuxolimab. The CDR3 loop reads CASSGDTEAFF. CDR3 coding DNA: TGTGCCAGCAGTGGGGACACTGAAGCTTTCTTT.